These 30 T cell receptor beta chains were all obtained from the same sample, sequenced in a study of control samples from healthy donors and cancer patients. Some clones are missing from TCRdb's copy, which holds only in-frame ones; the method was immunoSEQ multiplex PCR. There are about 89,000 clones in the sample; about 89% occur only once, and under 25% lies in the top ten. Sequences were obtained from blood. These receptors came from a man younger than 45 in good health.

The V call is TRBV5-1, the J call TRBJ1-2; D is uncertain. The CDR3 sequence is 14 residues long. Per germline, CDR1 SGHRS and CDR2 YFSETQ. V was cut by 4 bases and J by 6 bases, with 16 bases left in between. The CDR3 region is CASSTSGVADGYTF. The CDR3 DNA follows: TGCGCCAGCAGCACCTCCGGGGTAGCGGATGGCTACACCTTC.

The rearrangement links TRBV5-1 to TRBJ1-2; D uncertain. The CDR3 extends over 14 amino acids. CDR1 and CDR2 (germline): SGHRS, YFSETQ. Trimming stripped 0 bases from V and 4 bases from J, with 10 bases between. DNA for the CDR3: TGCGCCAGCAGCTTGGAGGTAGGAGGCTATGGCTACACCTTC. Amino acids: CASSLEVGGYGYTF.

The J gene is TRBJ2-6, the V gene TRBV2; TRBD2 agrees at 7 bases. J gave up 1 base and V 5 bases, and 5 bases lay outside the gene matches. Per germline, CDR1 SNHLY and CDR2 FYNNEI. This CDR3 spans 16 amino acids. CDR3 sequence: CASSSRAGSGANVLTF. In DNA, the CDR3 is TGTGCCAGCAGTTCCCGAGCGGGGTCTGGGGCCAACGTCCTGACTTTC. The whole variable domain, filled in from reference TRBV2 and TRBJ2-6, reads EPEVTQTPSHQVTQMGQEVILRCVPISNHLYFYWYRQILGQKVEFLVSFYNNEISEKSEIFDDQFSVERPDGSNFTLKIRSTKLEDSAMYFCASSSRAGSGANVLTFGAGSRLTVL.

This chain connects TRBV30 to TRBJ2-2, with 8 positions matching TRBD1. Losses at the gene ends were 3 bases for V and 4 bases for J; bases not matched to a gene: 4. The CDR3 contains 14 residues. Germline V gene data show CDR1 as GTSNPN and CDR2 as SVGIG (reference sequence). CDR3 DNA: TGTGCCTGGAGATTACAGGGGGGCACCGGGGAGCTGTTTTTT. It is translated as CAWRLQGGTGELFF.

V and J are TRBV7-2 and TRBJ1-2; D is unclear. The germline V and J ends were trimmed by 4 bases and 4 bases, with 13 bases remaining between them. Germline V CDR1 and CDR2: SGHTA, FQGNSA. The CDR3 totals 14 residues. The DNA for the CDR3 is TGTGCCAGCAGCTACCTTCTTCCATCCTATGGCTACACCTTC. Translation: CASSYLLPSYGYTF. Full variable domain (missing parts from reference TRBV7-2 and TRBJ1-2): GAGVSQSPSNKVTEKGKDVELRCDPISGHTALYWYRQSLGQGLEFLIYFQGNSAPDKSGLPSDRFSAERTGGSVSTLTIQRTQQEDSAVYLCASSYLLPSYGYTFGSGTRLTVV.

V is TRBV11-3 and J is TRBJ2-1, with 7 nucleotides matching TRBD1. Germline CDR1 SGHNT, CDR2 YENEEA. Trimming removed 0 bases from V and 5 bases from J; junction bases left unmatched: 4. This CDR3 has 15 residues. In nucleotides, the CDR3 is TGTGCCAGCAGCTTAGATCGGGACAGCAACAATGAGCAGTTCTTC. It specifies CASSLDRDSNNEQFF.

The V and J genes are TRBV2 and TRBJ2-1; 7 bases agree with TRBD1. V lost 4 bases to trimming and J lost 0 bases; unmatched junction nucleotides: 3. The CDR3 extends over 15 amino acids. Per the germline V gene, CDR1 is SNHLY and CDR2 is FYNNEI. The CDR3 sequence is CASSGQGPSYNEQFF. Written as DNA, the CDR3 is TGTGCCAGCAGTGGACAGGGTCCCTCCTACAATGAGCAGTTCTTC. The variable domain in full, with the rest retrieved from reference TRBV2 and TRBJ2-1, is EPEVTQTPSHQVTQMGQEVILRCVPISNHLYFYWYRQILGQKVEFLVSFYNNEISEKSEIFDDQFSVERPDGSNFTLKIRSTKLEDSAMYFCASSGQGPSYNEQFFGPGTRLTVL.

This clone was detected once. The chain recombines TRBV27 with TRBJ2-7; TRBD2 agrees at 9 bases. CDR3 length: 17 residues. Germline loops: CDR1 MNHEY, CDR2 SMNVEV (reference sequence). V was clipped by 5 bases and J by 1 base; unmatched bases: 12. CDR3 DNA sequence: TGTGCCAGCAGTCCTCTCAAGCCTAGCGGGATTTCCTACGAGCAGTACTTC. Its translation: CASSPLKPSGISYEQYF.

DNA of the CDR3: TGTGCCAGCAGTGAGGGCCGGTGGGTTGAGGAGACCCAGTACTTC. This sequence encodes CASSEGRWVEETQYF. The rearrangement uses TRBV6-1 and TRBJ2-5; D unclear. Trimming stripped 3 bases from V and 5 bases from J, with 16 bases between. Germline V gene lookup returns CDR1 MNHNS and CDR2 SASEGT. The CDR3 runs to 15 residues.

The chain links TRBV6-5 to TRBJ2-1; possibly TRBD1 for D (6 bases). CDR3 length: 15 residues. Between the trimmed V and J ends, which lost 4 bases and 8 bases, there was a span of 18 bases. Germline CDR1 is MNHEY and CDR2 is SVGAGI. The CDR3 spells CASSLRGGIWDEQFF. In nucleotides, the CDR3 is TGTGCCAGCAGTTTACGAGGGGGTATTTGGGATGAGCAGTTCTTC.

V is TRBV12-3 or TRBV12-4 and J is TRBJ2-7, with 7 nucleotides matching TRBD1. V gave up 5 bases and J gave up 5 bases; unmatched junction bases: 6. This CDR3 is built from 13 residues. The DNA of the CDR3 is TGTGCCAGCAGTCAGTTACAGGGGCACGAGCAGTACTTC. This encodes CASSQLQGHEQYF.

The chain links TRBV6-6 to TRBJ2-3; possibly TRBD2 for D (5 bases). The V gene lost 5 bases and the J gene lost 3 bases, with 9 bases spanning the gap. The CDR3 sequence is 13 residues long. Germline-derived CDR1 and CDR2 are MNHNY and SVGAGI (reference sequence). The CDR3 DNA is TGTGCCAGCAGTCAAACTAGAACAGATACGCAGTATTTT. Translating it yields CASSQTRTDTQYF.

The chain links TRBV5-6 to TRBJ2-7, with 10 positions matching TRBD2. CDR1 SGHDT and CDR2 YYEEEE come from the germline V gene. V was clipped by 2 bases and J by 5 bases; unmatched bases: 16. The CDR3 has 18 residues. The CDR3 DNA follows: TGTGCCAGCAGCTTAAGTAGCGGGGGGCACCCACGGTCCCACGAGCAGTACTTC. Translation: CASSLSSGGHPRSHEQYF. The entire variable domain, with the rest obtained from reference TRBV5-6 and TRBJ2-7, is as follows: DAGVTQSPTHLIKTRGQQVTLRCSPKSGHDTVSWYQQALGQGPQFIFQYYEEEERQRGNFPDRFSGHQFPNYSSELNVNALLLGDSALYLCASSLSSGGHPRSHEQYFGPGTRLTVT.

The CDR3, as DNA: TGTGCCAGTAAGTTCGACAGGGGTCACGAGCAGTACGTC. The encoded protein is CASKFDRGHEQYV. The rearrangement uses TRBV19 and TRBJ2-7; TRBD1 matches at 8 bases. V lost 7 bases and J lost 5; bases outside the gene matches: 7. The V gene's germline CDR1 is LNHDA and CDR2 SQIVND (reference sequence). The CDR3 contains 13 residues.

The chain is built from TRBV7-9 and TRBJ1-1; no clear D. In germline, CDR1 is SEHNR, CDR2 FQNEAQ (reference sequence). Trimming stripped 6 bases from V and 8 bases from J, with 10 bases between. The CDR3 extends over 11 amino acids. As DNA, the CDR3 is TGTGCCAGCAGGAGCGAGACGGAAGCTTTCTTT. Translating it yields CASRSETEAFF.

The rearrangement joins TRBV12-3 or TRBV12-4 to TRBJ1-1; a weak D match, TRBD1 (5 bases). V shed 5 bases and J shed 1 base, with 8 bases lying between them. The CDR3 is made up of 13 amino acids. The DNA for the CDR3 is TGTGCCAGCAGTCTGCAGGGGAACACTGAAGCTTTCTTT. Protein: CASSLQGNTEAFF.

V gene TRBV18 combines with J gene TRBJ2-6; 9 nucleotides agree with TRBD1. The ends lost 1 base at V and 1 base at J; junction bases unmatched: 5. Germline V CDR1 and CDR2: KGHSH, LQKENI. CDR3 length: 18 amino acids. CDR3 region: CASSPLSGQGSGANVLTF. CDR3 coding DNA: TGTGCCAGCTCACCACTTTCAGGACAGGGGTCTGGGGCCAACGTCCTGACTTTC. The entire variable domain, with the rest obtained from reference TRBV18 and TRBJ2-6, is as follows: NAGVMQNPRHLVRRRGQEARLRCSPMKGHSHVYWYRQLPEEGLKFMVYLQKENIIDESGMPKERFSAEFPKEGPSILRIQQVVRGDSAAYFCASSPLSGQGSGANVLTFGAGSRLTVL.

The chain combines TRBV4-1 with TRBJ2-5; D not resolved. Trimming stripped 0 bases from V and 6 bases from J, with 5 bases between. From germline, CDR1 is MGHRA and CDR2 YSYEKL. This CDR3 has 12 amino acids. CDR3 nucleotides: TGCGCCAGCAGCCAAGAGGGCCAGACCCAGTACTTC. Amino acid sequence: CASSQEGQTQYF.

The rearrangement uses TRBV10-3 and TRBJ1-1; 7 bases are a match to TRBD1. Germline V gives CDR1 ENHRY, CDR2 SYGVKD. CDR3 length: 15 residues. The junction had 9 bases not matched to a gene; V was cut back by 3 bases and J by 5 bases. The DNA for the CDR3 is TGTGCCATCAGTGATAACAGGGGAGGGGAGACTGAAGCTTTCTTT. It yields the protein CAISDNRGGETEAFF.

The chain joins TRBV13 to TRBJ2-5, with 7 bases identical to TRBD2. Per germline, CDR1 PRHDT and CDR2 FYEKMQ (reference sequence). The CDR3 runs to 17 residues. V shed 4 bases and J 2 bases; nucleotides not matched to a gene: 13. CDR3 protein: CASSSYLGGLPQETQYF. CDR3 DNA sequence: TGTGCCAGCAGCTCTTACCTGGGGGGACTACCACAAGAGACCCAGTACTTC.

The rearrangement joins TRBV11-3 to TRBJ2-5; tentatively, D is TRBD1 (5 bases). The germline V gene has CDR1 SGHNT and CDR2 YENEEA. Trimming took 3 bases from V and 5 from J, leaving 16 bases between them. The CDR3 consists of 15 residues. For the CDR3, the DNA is TGTGCCAGCAGCTTTGGTCCAGGGAAGACGGAGACCCAGTACTTC. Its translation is CASSFGPGKTETQYF.

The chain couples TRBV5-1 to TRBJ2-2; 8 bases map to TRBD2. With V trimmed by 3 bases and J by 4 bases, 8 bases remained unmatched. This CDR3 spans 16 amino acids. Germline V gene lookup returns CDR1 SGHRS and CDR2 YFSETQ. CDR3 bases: TGCGCCAGCAGCTCTACCGGGACTAGTGTCACCGGGGAGCTGTTTTTT. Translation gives CASSSTGTSVTGELFF.

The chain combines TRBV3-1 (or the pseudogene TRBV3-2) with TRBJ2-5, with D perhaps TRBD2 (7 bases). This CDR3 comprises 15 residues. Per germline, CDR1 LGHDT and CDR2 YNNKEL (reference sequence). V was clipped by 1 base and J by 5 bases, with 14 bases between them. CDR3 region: CASSQGWGGQETQYF. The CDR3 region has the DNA TGTGCCAGCAGCCAAGGGTGGGGGGGCCAGGAGACCCAGTACTTC.

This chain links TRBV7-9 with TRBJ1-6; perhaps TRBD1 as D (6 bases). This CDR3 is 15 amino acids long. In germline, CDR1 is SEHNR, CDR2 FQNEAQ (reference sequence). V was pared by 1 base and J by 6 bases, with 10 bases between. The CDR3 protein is CASSLEGQINSPLHF. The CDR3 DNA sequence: TGTGCCAGCAGCTTAGAAGGACAGATTAATTCACCCCTCCACTTT.

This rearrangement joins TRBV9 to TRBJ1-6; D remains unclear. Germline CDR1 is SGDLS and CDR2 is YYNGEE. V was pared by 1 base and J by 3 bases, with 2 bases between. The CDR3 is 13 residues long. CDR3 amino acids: CASSVNYNSPLHF. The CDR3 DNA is TGTGCCAGCAGCGTAAACTATAATTCACCCCTCCACTTT.

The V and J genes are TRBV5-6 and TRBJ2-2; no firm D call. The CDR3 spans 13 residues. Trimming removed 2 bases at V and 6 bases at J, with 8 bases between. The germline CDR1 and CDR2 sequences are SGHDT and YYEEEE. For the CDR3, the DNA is TGTGCCAGCAGCTTATGGACGTCCGGGGAGCTGTTTTTT. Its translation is CASSLWTSGELFF.

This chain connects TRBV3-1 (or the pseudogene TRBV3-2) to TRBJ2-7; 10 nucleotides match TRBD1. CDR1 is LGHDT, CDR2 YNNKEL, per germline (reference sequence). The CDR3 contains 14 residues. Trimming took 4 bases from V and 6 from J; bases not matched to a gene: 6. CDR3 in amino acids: CASSPSTGGGEQYF. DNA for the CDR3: TGTGCCAGCAGCCCGTCGACAGGGGGCGGCGAGCAGTACTTC.

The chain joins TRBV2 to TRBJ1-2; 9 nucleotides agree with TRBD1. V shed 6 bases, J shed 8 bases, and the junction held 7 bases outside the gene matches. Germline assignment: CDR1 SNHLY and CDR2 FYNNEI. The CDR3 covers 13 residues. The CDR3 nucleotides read TGTGCCAGCAGCGCTACAGGGGGCGGCGGCTACACCTTC. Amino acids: CASSATGGGGYTF. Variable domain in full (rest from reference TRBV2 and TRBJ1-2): EPEVTQTPSHQVTQMGQEVILRCVPISNHLYFYWYRQILGQKVEFLVSFYNNEISEKSEIFDDQFSVERPDGSNFTLKIRSTKLEDSAMYFCASSATGGGGYTFGSGTRLTVV.

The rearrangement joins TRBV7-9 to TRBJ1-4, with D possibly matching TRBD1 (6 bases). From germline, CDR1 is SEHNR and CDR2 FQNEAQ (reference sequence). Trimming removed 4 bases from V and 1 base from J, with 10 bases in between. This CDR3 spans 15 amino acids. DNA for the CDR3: TGTGCCAGCAGCTCCCCGACAGGAACTAATGAAAAACTGTTTTTT. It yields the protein CASSSPTGTNEKLFF.

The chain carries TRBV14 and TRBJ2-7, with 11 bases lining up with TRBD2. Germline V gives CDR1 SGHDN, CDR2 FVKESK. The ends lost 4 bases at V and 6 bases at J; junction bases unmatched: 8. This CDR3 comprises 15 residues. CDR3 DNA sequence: TGTGCCAGCAGCCTCAGTAGCGGGGGGGCCGGCGAGCAGTACGTC. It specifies CASSLSSGGAGEQYV.